The clone carrying this T cell receptor (beta chain) is medium-sized within its sample. The data originate from a study of neoadjuvant nivolumab and ipilimumab in lung cancer. There are 18 residues in the CDR3. The germline V gene encodes CDR1 SEHNR and CDR2 FQNEAQ (reference sequence). The J segment lost 6 bases and the V segment lost 4 bases, leaving 15 bases of the junction unmatched. The data were produced by immunoSEQ multiplex PCR, yet TCRdb's version contains in-frame clones alone and is incomplete. The data contain tens of thousands of clones, about 83% of them singletons. This chain joins TRBV7-9 and TRBJ1-1; 12 nucleotides line up with TRBD1. This clonotype originated in an adult with non-small cell lung cancer. Sequencing used tumor tissue, obtained after neoadjuvant nivolumab, alone or with ipilimumab, at or shortly before surgery. DNA of the CDR3: TGTGCCAGCAGCTCGCCATCGGGGACAGGGGGCGGTGTGGCTGAAGCTTTCTTT. Protein sequence: CASSSPSGTGGGVAEAFF.